This entry lists 27 T cell receptor beta chains sequenced from one sample in a study of cytomegalovirus exposure and HLA in healthy donors. Generated by immunoSEQ multiplex PCR, the TCRdb table keeps only in-frame clones and is missing some. The sample records over 150,000 clones, about 86% being singletons. Sequenced material: PBMCs. The receptors here all came from a man aged 18 to 29 in good health and CMV-seropositive.

The chain recombines TRBV19 with TRBJ2-5; the D gene is possibly TRBD2 (6 bases). The CDR3 is made up of 15 amino acids. Germline V CDR1 and CDR2: LNHDA, SQIVND (reference sequence). The V gene lost 11 bases and the J gene lost 4 bases, with 23 bases spanning the gap. In DNA form, the CDR3 reads TGTGCCCGAGGAGGGACCCCACAGGATGGAGAGACCCAGTACTTC. Protein product: CARGGTPQDGETQYF. Looking up the rest from reference TRBV19 and TRBJ2-5 gives the full variable domain: DGGITQSPKYLFRKEGQNVTLSCEQNLNHDAMYWYRQDPGQGLRLIYYSQIVNDFQKGDIAEGYSVSREKKESFPLTVTSAQKNPTAFYLCARGGTPQDGETQYFGPGTRLLVL.

V gene TRBV6-5 combines with J gene TRBJ2-1; 9 positions match TRBD2. After removal of 6 bases from V and 8 bases from J, the junction contained 8 bases not matched to a gene. Germline V lookup: CDR1 MNHEY, CDR2 SVGAGI. The CDR3 extends over 14 amino acids. CDR3 protein: CASRVLSGSDEQFF. The CDR3 region has the DNA TGTGCCAGCAGGGTACTTAGCGGGAGCGATGAGCAGTTCTTC.

This clone was observed many times. The chain is built from TRBV20-1 and TRBJ1-1; TRBD1 aligns across 8 bases. The CDR3 loop spans 11 amino acids. J gave up 12 bases and V 6 bases, and 9 bases lay outside the gene matches. The V gene's germline CDR1 is DFQATT and CDR2 SNEGSKA (reference sequence). CDR3 DNA: TGCAGTGCCGGGGAGACAGGGGCGTCTTTCTTT. Translation gives CSAGETGASFF.

The V call is TRBV7-9, the J call TRBJ1-4; D call uncertain. The V gene lost 5 bases and the J gene lost 0 bases, with 10 bases spanning the gap. CDR3 size: 15 residues. CDR1 and CDR2 from the germline V gene are SEHNR and FQNEAQ (reference sequence). The CDR3 nucleotides are TGTGCCAGCAGCCCGTCCTCTGCAACTAATGAAAAACTGTTTTTT. Its protein product is CASSPSSATNEKLFF.

V usage is TRBV9 and J usage is TRBJ2-7, with TRBD1 matching over 7 bases. The CDR3 extends over 15 amino acids. In germline, CDR1 is SGDLS, CDR2 YYNGEE. With V trimmed by 3 bases and J by 0 bases, 6 bases remained unmatched. The CDR3 sequence is CASSARDSSSYEQYF. CDR3 DNA sequence: TGTGCCAGCAGCGCCCGGGACAGCAGCTCCTACGAGCAGTACTTC.

The chain carries TRBV5-1 and TRBJ2-7, with a weak D call TRBD2 (6 bases). V lost 0 bases, J lost 2 bases, and 9 bases lay in between. The CDR3 length is 14 residues. Germline CDR1 SGHRS, CDR2 YFSETQ. The chain's CDR3 is CASSLEASAYEQYF. In DNA form, the CDR3 reads TGCGCCAGCAGCTTGGAGGCTAGCGCCTACGAGCAGTACTTC.

The V gene is TRBV9, the J gene TRBJ1-2; D gene uncertain. CDR3 size: 12 residues. Germline V gives CDR1 SGDLS, CDR2 YYNGEE. Trimming removed 2 bases at V and 8 bases at J, with 10 bases between. CDR3 in amino acids: CASSVGRSGYTF. CDR3 in DNA: TGTGCCAGCAGCGTTGGTAGATCGGGCTACACCTTC.

This rearrangement joins TRBV5-4 to TRBJ2-7, with TRBD1 matching 9 bases. This CDR3 contains 15 residues. Germline values: CDR1 SGHNT, CDR2 YYREEE (reference sequence). V trimming: 0 bases; J trimming: 3 bases; junction bases outside the gene matches: 4. The CDR3: CASSLGQGEFYEQYF. In nucleotides, the CDR3 is TGTGCCAGCAGCTTGGGACAGGGGGAATTCTACGAGCAGTACTTC.

The chain links TRBV19 to TRBJ1-1; 10 bases map to TRBD1. The CDR3 spans 16 residues. The V gene's germline CDR1 is LNHDA and CDR2 SQIVND (reference sequence). The J segment lost 1 base and the V segment lost 7 bases, leaving 9 bases of the junction unmatched. The CDR3 loop reads CASNYDRGPTNTEAFF. The CDR3 nucleotides are TGTGCCAGTAACTACGACAGGGGGCCGACGAACACTGAAGCTTTCTTT.

J is TRBJ2-3 and V is TRBV4-3; possibly TRBD2 for D (6 bases). The CDR3 extends over 16 amino acids. V lost 1 base, J lost 4 bases, and 15 bases lay in between. Germline CDR1 reads LGHNA; CDR2 reads YSLEER. CDR3 sequence (DNA): TGCGCCAGCAGCCAAGGGGCGGGGAGTAAGGCAGATACGCAGTATTTT. It codes for CASSQGAGSKADTQYF.

The V gene is TRBV15, the J gene TRBJ2-3, with D possibly TRBD1 on 6 matching bases. This CDR3 is 16 amino acids long. Germline V gene data show CDR1 as LNHNV and CDR2 as YYDKDF (reference sequence). With 0 bases removed from V and 7 bases from J, the gap between germline ends came to 17 bases. CDR3 nucleotide sequence: TGTGCCACCAGCAGAGAAGCGAGGGGACACATGAATACGCAGTATTTT. Amino acid sequence: CATSREARGHMNTQYF.

V gene TRBV27 combines with J gene TRBJ1-2; the D is unclear. Between the trimmed V and J ends, which lost 2 bases and 6 bases, there was a span of 13 bases. CDR1 and CDR2 from the germline V gene are MNHEY and SMNVEV (reference sequence). The CDR3 loop spans 14 amino acids. The CDR3 DNA reads TGTGCCAGCAGTTTAGGGCGGGCAGCTAATGGCTACACCTTC. Amino acid sequence: CASSLGRAANGYTF.

This chain links TRBV19 with TRBJ2-6; TRBD1 matches at 10 bases. V shed 6 bases, J shed 2 bases, and the junction held 7 bases outside the gene matches. The CDR3 extends over 17 amino acids. CDR1 and CDR2 (germline): LNHDA, SQIVND (reference sequence). CDR3 residues: CASSRPGTGAGANVLTF. In DNA, the CDR3 is TGTGCCAGTAGCCGTCCCGGGACAGGGGCTGGGGCCAACGTCCTGACTTTC.

The chain joins TRBV27 to TRBJ2-5, with TRBD1 matching 9 bases. The CDR3 covers 16 residues. Looked up from germline, CDR1 is MNHEY and CDR2 is SMNVEV (reference sequence). V lost 0 bases to trimming and J lost 7 bases; unmatched junction nucleotides: 9. CDR3 sequence: CASSLSGGQGVGTQYF. CDR3 bases: TGTGCCAGCAGTTTATCGGGGGGACAGGGTGTGGGGACCCAGTACTTC.

V is TRBV27 and J is TRBJ1-1, with TRBD1 identical over 7 bases. This CDR3 has 13 residues. CDR1 and CDR2 from the germline V gene are MNHEY and SMNVEV (reference sequence). J was trimmed by 9 bases and V by 0 bases; bases with no gene match: 4. CDR3 amino acids: CASSLSEGAQAFF. The CDR3 DNA reads TGTGCCAGCAGTTTATCAGAGGGGGCGCAAGCTTTCTTT.

V is TRBV18 and J is TRBJ1-1; 9 positions match TRBD1. Germline assignment: CDR1 KGHSH and CDR2 LQKENI. The CDR3 totals 14 residues. The J segment lost 3 bases and the V segment lost 6 bases, leaving 5 bases of the junction unmatched. CDR3 coding DNA: TGTGCCAGCTCGATGGACAGGGGAGACACTGAAGCTTTCTTT. It codes for CASSMDRGDTEAFF.

A word on this clone: Relative to the germline gene, one junction end is altered; a read error may explain this. The genes are TRBV19 and TRBJ1-2; TRBD1 agrees at 9 bases. CDR1 is LNHDA and CDR2 is SQIVND in the germline V gene (reference sequence). This CDR3 has 12 residues. The CDR3 protein is CASSKDRGTIAF. The CDR3 region has the DNA TGTGCCAGTAGTAAGGACAGGGGAACAATTGCCTTC.

The genes are TRBV29-1 and TRBJ1-4; a weak D match, TRBD1 (6 bases). Germline V CDR1 and CDR2: SQVTM, ANQGSEA. There are 14 residues in the CDR3. V was clipped by 6 bases and J by 5 bases, with 16 bases between them. The CDR3 bases are TGCAGCGTCTCGGTGAGGGGGGGAAATGAAAAACTGTTTTTT. Translation: CSVSVRGGNEKLFF.

The J gene is TRBJ1-5, the V gene TRBV6-4; 7 positions match TRBD1. Germline V gene data show CDR1 as MRHNA and CDR2 as SNTAGT. The CDR3 loop spans 16 amino acids. V was clipped by 4 bases and J by 3 bases; unmatched bases: 9. The CDR3 DNA sequence: TGTGCCAGCAGTGGACTTTATGGACAGGACAATCAGCCCCAGCATTTT. It is translated as CASSGLYGQDNQPQHF.

The J gene is TRBJ1-2, the V gene TRBV19, with TRBD1 matching over 8 bases. CDR1 is LNHDA, CDR2 SQIVND, per germline (reference sequence). V shed 5 bases and J 0 bases; nucleotides not matched to a gene: 5. This CDR3 region has 15 residues. In DNA, the CDR3 is TGTGCCAGTAGTCCCCGGACAGGGACTAACTATGGCTACACCTTC. Amino acids: CASSPRTGTNYGYTF. The full variable domain, with the rest looked up from reference TRBV19 and TRBJ1-2, is DGGITQSPKYLFRKEGQNVTLSCEQNLNHDAMYWYRQDPGQGLRLIYYSQIVNDFQKGDIAEGYSVSREKKESFPLTVTSAQKNPTAFYLCASSPRTGTNYGYTFGSGTRLTVV.

The V and J genes are TRBV6-4 and TRBJ2-1; 7 bases match TRBD1. Germline V CDR1 and CDR2: MRHNA, SNTAGT. Losses at the gene ends were 4 bases for V and 4 bases for J; bases not matched to a gene: 7. The CDR3 consists of 15 residues. The CDR3 bases are TGTGCCAGCAGTGCTGGGACAGCGAAGTACAATGAGCAGTTCTTC. Translating it yields CASSAGTAKYNEQFF.

This chain joins TRBV5-1 and TRBJ1-4; D remains unclear. The CDR3 consists of 12 residues. The ends were cut back, 4 bases at V and 2 bases at J, with 3 bases in the middle. CDR1 is SGHRS, CDR2 YFSETQ, per germline. CDR3 amino acids: CASSGTNEKLFF. The CDR3 DNA sequence: TGCGCCAGCAGCGGCACTAATGAAAAACTGTTTTTT.

This rearrangement joins TRBV2 to TRBJ1-2; TRBD1 matches at 12 bases. Per germline, CDR1 SNHLY and CDR2 FYNNEI. The CDR3 runs 14 residues. V lost 5 bases to trimming and J lost 8 bases; unmatched junction nucleotides: 6. The CDR3 DNA reads TGTGCCAGCAGTAGTGGGACAGGGGGCGACGGCTACACCTTC. The encoded protein is CASSSGTGGDGYTF. The variable domain in full, with the rest retrieved from reference TRBV2 and TRBJ1-2, is EPEVTQTPSHQVTQMGQEVILRCVPISNHLYFYWYRQILGQKVEFLVSFYNNEISEKSEIFDDQFSVERPDGSNFTLKIRSTKLEDSAMYFCASSSGTGGDGYTFGSGTRLTVV.

The genes are TRBV30 and TRBJ1-4; TRBD1 matches 10 bases. This CDR3 has 13 amino acids. J gave up 7 bases and V 2 bases, and 1 base lay outside the gene matches. Germline loops: CDR1 GTSNPN, CDR2 SVGIG (reference sequence). CDR3 sequence reads: CAWSRQGAEKLFF. The CDR3 bases are TGTGCCTGGAGTAGACAGGGGGCTGAAAAACTGTTTTTT.

The V and J genes are TRBV4-1 and TRBJ1-2; D remains ambiguous. The V gene's germline CDR1 is MGHRA and CDR2 YSYEKL. This CDR3 comprises 15 residues. V was clipped by 4 bases and J by 3 bases, with 15 bases between them. CDR3: CASSLDLRYDYGYTF. The CDR3 nucleotides are TGCGCCAGCAGCCTAGACTTGCGGTACGACTATGGCTACACCTTC.

The gene calls are TRBV19 and TRBJ1-1, with TRBD1 matching 9 bases. V gave up 5 bases and J gave up 1 base; unmatched junction bases: 2. The CDR3 covers 14 residues. CDR1 is LNHDA, CDR2 SQIVND, per germline (reference sequence). CDR3 in amino acids: CASSWDRENTEAFF. CDR3 nucleotide sequence: TGTGCCAGTAGTTGGGACAGGGAGAACACTGAAGCTTTCTTT. Full variable domain (rest looked up from reference TRBV19 and TRBJ1-1): DGGITQSPKYLFRKEGQNVTLSCEQNLNHDAMYWYRQDPGQGLRLIYYSQIVNDFQKGDIAEGYSVSREKKESFPLTVTSAQKNPTAFYLCASSWDRENTEAFFGQGTRLTVV.

This rearrangement joins TRBV7-9 to TRBJ1-2, with TRBD1 identical over 8 bases. This CDR3 comprises 14 residues. V was clipped by 5 bases and J by 3 bases; unmatched bases: 5. Germline values: CDR1 SEHNR, CDR2 FQNEAQ (reference sequence). The CDR3 coding sequence is TGTGCCAGCAGCCCCGGGACAGGATACTATGGCTACACCTTC. Translating gives CASSPGTGYYGYTF.